These T cell receptor beta chains were read from a single sample in a study of prognosis after radiotherapy for stage I lung cancer. MiXCR was run by TCRdb on the multiplex PCR reads, yielding one entry per CDR3 protein. The data hold tens of thousands of distinct CDR3 sequences, with less than 35% observed a single time. The sequenced sample was PBMCs, obtained before or after stereotactic body radiation therapy (not recorded which). The receptors were gathered from a donor aged 50 or older with non-small cell lung cancer. Both conserved end residues are trimmed from each CDR3. Fields, in order: V gene, D gene, J gene, CDR3 protein. The D gene is left open where the match is weak.

v_gene: TRBV7-8
d_gene: -
j_gene: TRBJ2-5
CDR3aa: ASSLDFLRETQY

v_gene: TRBV24-1
d_gene: TRBD1
j_gene: TRBJ1-5
CDR3aa: ATSDQQGESQPQH

v_gene: TRBV7-6
d_gene: -
j_gene: TRBJ2-1
CDR3aa: ASSSLGFQNEQF

v_gene: TRBV6-1
d_gene: -
j_gene: TRBJ2-2
CDR3aa: ASKAGPAAGEPF

v_gene: TRBV30
d_gene: -
j_gene: TRBJ1-6
CDR3aa: AWSRDLWSPLH

v_gene: TRBV27
d_gene: TRBD2
j_gene: TRBJ2-1
CDR3aa: ASSLPLVAGGPYEQF

v_gene: TRBV11-2
d_gene: -
j_gene: TRBJ2-7
CDR3aa: ASSPQSGGLGEQY

v_gene: TRBV7-2
d_gene: -
j_gene: TRBJ2-2
CDR3aa: ASILVVTTNTGELF

v_gene: TRBV30
d_gene: -
j_gene: TRBJ2-6
CDR3aa: AWRRGRGASGANVLT

v_gene: TRBV15
d_gene: -
j_gene: TRBJ2-1
CDR3aa: ARGRAEATLNEQF

v_gene: TRBV9
d_gene: TRBD2
j_gene: TRBJ2-3
CDR3aa: ASTSGLAGGVTDTQY

v_gene: TRBV24-1
d_gene: -
j_gene: TRBJ2-7
CDR3aa: ATSDSTRYEQY

v_gene: TRBV30
d_gene: TRBD2
j_gene: TRBJ2-7
CDR3aa: AWTREGSSSYEQY

v_gene: TRBV28
d_gene: TRBD1
j_gene: TRBJ1-6
CDR3aa: ASSSPGQGRSPLH

v_gene: TRBV3-1
d_gene: -
j_gene: TRBJ2-4
CDR3aa: ASSQDPGLAKNIQY

v_gene: TRBV24-1
d_gene: TRBD2
j_gene: TRBJ2-5
CDR3aa: ATSEPGTRGVTQY

v_gene: TRBV20-1
d_gene: -
j_gene: TRBJ1-1
CDR3aa: SARGRRENTEAF

v_gene: TRBV27
d_gene: -
j_gene: TRBJ2-3
CDR3aa: ASSLDDRRTDTQY

v_gene: TRBV4-2
d_gene: -
j_gene: TRBJ2-3
CDR3aa: ASSQDGESSPTDTQY

v_gene: TRBV7-6
d_gene: -
j_gene: TRBJ2-3
CDR3aa: ASSKITDTQY

v_gene: TRBV5-1
d_gene: -
j_gene: TRBJ1-3
CDR3aa: ASSLTGSGNTIY

v_gene: TRBV6-1
d_gene: -
j_gene: TRBJ2-5
CDR3aa: ASNRGGKETQY

v_gene: TRBV20-1
d_gene: -
j_gene: TRBJ2-1
CDR3aa: SARGGQRGNEQF

v_gene: TRBV20-1
d_gene: -
j_gene: TRBJ2-1
CDR3aa: SAQPHGGSCNEQF

v_gene: TRBV20-1
d_gene: -
j_gene: TRBJ2-3
CDR3aa: SARMSPPRQY

v_gene: TRBV18
d_gene: -
j_gene: TRBJ1-2
CDR3aa: ASSPRQDYGYT

v_gene: TRBV29-1
d_gene: -
j_gene: TRBJ1-3
CDR3aa: SVEEGGADGNTIY

v_gene: TRBV5-1
d_gene: TRBD1
j_gene: TRBJ2-7
CDR3aa: ASSSGQTDYEQY

v_gene: TRBV4-1
d_gene: -
j_gene: TRBJ2-3
CDR3aa: ASSQEAPGPDTQY

v_gene: TRBV5-1
d_gene: -
j_gene: TRBJ2-1
CDR3aa: ASSLASSPNEQF

v_gene: TRBV6-2/TRBV6-3
d_gene: -
j_gene: TRBJ2-5
CDR3aa: ASTRGSWETQY

v_gene: TRBV19
d_gene: TRBD1
j_gene: TRBJ2-1
CDR3aa: ASRSPGQEGF

v_gene: TRBV5-1
d_gene: -
j_gene: TRBJ1-3
CDR3aa: ASSLGGASGNTIY

v_gene: TRBV6-2/TRBV6-3
d_gene: TRBD1
j_gene: TRBJ1-2
CDR3aa: ASSFDRAKSYT

v_gene: TRBV7-2
d_gene: -
j_gene: TRBJ1-2
CDR3aa: ASSLTRLGGYT

v_gene: TRBV28
d_gene: -
j_gene: TRBJ1-1
CDR3aa: ASSDNRGCNTESF

v_gene: TRBV6-1
d_gene: -
j_gene: TRBJ1-1
CDR3aa: ASRPGGGPTEAF

v_gene: TRBV5-1
d_gene: -
j_gene: TRBJ1-5
CDR3aa: ASSFLGDLGQPQH

v_gene: TRBV5-1
d_gene: -
j_gene: TRBJ1-6
CDR3aa: ASSLGDAFSNISPLH

v_gene: TRBV7-2
d_gene: -
j_gene: TRBJ2-7
CDR3aa: ARSFYEQY

v_gene: TRBV5-1
d_gene: TRBD1
j_gene: TRBJ1-3
CDR3aa: ASSYGTATGNTIY

v_gene: TRBV4-1
d_gene: TRBD1
j_gene: TRBJ1-3
CDR3aa: ASSQEMDRAGNTIY

v_gene: TRBV18
d_gene: -
j_gene: TRBJ1-2
CDR3aa: ASTRIGQSNYGYT

v_gene: TRBV2
d_gene: TRBD1
j_gene: TRBJ1-6
CDR3aa: ASSVQGAANSPLH

v_gene: TRBV27
d_gene: TRBD2
j_gene: TRBJ2-2
CDR3aa: ASSLSKTSGRVTGELF

v_gene: TRBV5-1
d_gene: TRBD1
j_gene: TRBJ1-1
CDR3aa: ASSVGQQAF

v_gene: TRBV4-3
d_gene: -
j_gene: TRBJ2-7
CDR3aa: ASSQELEAYEQY